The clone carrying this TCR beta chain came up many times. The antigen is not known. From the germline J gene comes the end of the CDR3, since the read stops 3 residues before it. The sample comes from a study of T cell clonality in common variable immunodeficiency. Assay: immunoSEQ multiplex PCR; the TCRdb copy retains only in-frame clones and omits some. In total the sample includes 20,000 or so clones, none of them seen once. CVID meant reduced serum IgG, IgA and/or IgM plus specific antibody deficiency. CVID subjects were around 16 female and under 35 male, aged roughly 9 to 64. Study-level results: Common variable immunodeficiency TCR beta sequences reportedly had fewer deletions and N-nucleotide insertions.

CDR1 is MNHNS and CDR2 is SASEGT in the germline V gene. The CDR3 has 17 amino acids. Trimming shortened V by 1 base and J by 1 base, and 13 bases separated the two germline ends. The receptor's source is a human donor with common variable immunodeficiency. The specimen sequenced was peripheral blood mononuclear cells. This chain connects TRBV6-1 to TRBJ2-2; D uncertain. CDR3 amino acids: CASSEGAGWRNTGELFF. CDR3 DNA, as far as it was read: TGTGCCAGCAGTGAAGGGGCAGGTTGGCGGAACACCGGGGAG.